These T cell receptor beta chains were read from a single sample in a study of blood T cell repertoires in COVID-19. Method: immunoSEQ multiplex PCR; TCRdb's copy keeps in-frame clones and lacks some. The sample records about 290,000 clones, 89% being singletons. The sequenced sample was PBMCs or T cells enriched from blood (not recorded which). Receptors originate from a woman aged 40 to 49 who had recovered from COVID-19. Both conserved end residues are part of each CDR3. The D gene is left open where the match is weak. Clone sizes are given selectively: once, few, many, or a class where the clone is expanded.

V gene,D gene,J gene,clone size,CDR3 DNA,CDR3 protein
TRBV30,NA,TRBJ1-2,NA,TGTGCCTGGACAGAAAACTATGGCTACACCTTC,CAWTENYGYTF
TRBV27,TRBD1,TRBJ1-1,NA,TGTGCCAGCAGTCAGACAGGGATTATGACTGAAGCTTTCTTT,CASSQTGIMTEAFF
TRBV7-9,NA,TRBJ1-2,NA,TGTGCCAGCAGCTTAGGTGACAGGTCAGGGGGCTACACCTTC,CASSLGDRSGGYTF
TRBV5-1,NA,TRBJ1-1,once,TGCGCCAGCAGCTTATTTCGCAGGGAGGGCACTGAAGCTTTCTTT,CASSLFRREGTEAFF
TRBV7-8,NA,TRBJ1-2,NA,TGTGCCAGCAGCGATCGCTTGAGGAAGTCTGGCTACACCTTC,CASSDRLRKSGYTF
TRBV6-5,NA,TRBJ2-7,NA,TGTGCCAGCAGTTACGGCCAGGCCACCTACGAGCAGTACTTC,CASSYGQATYEQYF
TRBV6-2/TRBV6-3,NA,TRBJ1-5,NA,TGTGCCAGCAGCAGAAACAGGGATAATCAGCCCCAGCATTTT,CASSRNRDNQPQHF
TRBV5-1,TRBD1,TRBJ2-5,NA,TGCGCCAGCAGCCCGGGACAGAAAGAGACCCAGTACTTC,CASSPGQKETQYF
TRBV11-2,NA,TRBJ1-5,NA,TGTGCCAGCAGCTTATCAGGGTGGGGTCAGCCCCAGCATTTT,CASSLSGWGQPQHF
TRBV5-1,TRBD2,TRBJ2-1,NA,TGCGCCAGCAGCTTAGCGGGGGGGCCCAATGAGCAGTTCTTC,CASSLAGGPNEQFF
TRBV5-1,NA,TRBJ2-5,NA,TGCGCCAGCAGCGGCGACAGTAATCAGGAGACCCAGTACTTC,CASSGDSNQETQYF
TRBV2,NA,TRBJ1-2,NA,TGTGCCAGCAGTGATTCCAGGGGCTATAGCTACACCTTC,CASSDSRGYSYTF
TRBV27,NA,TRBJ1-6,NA,TGTGCCAGCAGTTTAGATCCGCCCGGGGGGATGAATTCACCCCTCCACTTT,CASSLDPPGGMNSPLHF
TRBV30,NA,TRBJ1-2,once,TGTGCCTGGAGTGTAATCGGGGGGGCAGGGCATGGCTACACCTTC,CAWSVIGGAGHGYTF
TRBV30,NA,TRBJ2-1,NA,TGTGCCGGCGGGTCGGGGGCCTACAATGAGCAGTTCTTC,CAGGSGAYNEQFF
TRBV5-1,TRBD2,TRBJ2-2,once,TGCGCCAGCAGCTTGGAAGCGGGAGGGTCCACCGGGGAGCTGTTTTTT,CASSLEAGGSTGELFF
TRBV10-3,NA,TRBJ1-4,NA,TGTGCCATCAGTGATCCCGGGCGGGGCGATGAAAAACTGTTTTTT,CAISDPGRGDEKLFF
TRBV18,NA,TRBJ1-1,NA,TGTGCCAGCTCACGCAGCGAGACTGAAGCTTTCTTT,CASSRSETEAFF
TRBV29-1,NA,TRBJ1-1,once,TGCAGCGTTAGGGGGTACACTGAAGCTTTCTTT,CSVRGYTEAFF
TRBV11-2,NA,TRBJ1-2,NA,TGTGCCAGCAGCTTGCATAACACAGGAGCTAACTATGGCTACACCTTC,CASSLHNTGANYGYTF
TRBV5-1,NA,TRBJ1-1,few,TGCGCCAGCAGCTTGGACGGGATTGACACTGAAGCTTTCTTT,CASSLDGIDTEAFF
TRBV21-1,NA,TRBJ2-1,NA,TGTGCCAGCAGCAAAGTTTATATCGGGGGGGCAACCTACAATGAGCAGTTCTTC,CASSKVYIGGATYNEQFF
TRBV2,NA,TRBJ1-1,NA,TGTGCCAGCGGGCGGGAAAACTGGAACACTGAAGCTTTCTTT,CASGRENWNTEAFF
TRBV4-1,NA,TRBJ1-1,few,TGCGCCAGCAGCCCTCTCACCCGGAGCACTGAAGCTTTCTTT,CASSPLTRSTEAFF
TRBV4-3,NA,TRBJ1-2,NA,TGCGCCAGCAGCCAAAACCATGAGACCGGGACTGACTACACCTTC,CASSQNHETGTDYTF
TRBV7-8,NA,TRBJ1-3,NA,TGTGCCAGCAGCCCGGGGGGGTTAGGTGGAAACACCATATATTTT,CASSPGGLGGNTIYF
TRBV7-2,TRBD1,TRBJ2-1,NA,TGTGCCAGCAGCTCGGGACAGGGAAGAGGGCAGTTCTTC,CASSSGQGRGQFF
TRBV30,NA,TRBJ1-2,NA,TGTGCCTGGAGAGGACAGAAAGGAAACTATGGCTACACCTTC,CAWRGQKGNYGYTF
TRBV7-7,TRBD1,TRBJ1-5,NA,TGTGCTAGCAGCTTAGCGGACAGGGGGTGGAAATGCAATCAGCCCCAGCATTTT,CASSLADRGWKCNQPQHF
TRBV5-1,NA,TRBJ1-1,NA,TGCGCCAGCAGCTTTACAGGGAGAGGAAACACTGAAGCTTTCTTT,CASSFTGRGNTEAFF
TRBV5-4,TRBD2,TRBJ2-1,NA,TGTGCCAGCAACCTTCCTAGCGGGGGGGCCGCTGAGCAGTTCTTC,CASNLPSGGAAEQFF
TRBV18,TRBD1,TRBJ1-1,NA,TGTGCCAGCTCAGGAACGACAGGGGGTTATGCTGAAGCTTTCTTT,CASSGTTGGYAEAFF
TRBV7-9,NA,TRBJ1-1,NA,TGTGCCAGCAGCTTAGATGACAGATTCAGGACCACTGAAGCTTTCTTT,CASSLDDRFRTTEAFF
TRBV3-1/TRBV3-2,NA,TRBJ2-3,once,TGTGCCAGCAGCCAAGATTTCGTCAGGGTGTTTACAGATACGCAGTATTTT,CASSQDFVRVFTDTQYF
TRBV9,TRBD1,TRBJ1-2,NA,TGTGCCAGCAGCGCCGACAGGGGGCTTGGCTACACCTTC,CASSADRGLGYTF
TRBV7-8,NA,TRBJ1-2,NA,TGTGCCAGCAGCTTAACAGGGATGGTTGAGGATGGCTACACCTTC,CASSLTGMVEDGYTF
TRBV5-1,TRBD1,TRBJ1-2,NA,TGCGCCAGCAGCCGTAAGGGGACAGAACCTAACTATGGCTACACCTTC,CASSRKGTEPNYGYTF
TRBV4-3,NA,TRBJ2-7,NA,TGCGCCAGCAGCCAAGTTAAAGGGGTCGACTACGAGCAGTACTTC,CASSQVKGVDYEQYF
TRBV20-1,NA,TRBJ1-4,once,TGCAGTGCTAGTACGGGCGGGTATGAAAAACTGTTTTTT,CSASTGGYEKLFF
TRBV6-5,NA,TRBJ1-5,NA,TGTGCCAGCATTTCTAACAGCGGGAGCAATCAGCCCCAGCATTTT,CASISNSGSNQPQHF